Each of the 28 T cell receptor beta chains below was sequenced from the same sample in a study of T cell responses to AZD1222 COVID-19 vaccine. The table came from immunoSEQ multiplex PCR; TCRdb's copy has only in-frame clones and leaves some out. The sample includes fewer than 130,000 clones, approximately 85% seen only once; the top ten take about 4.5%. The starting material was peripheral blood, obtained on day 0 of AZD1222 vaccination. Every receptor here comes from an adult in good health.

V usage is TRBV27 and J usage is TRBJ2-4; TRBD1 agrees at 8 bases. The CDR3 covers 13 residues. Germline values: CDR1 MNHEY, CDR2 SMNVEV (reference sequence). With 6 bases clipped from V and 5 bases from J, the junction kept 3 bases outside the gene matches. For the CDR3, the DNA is TGTGCCAGCAGAGGGACAGGAGAAAACATTCAGTACTTC. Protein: CASRGTGENIQYF.

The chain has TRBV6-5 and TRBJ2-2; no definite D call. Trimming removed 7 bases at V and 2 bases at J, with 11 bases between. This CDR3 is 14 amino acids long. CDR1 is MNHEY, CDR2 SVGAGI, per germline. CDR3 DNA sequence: TGTGCCAGCACTCCTAGGGTAAACACCGGGGAGCTGTTTTTT. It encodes CASTPRVNTGELFF.

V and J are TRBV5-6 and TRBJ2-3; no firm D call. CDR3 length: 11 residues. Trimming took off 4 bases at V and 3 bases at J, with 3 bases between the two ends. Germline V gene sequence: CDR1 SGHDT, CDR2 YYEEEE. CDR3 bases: TGTGCCAGCAGCGTTACAGATACGCAGTATTTT. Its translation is CASSVTDTQYF.

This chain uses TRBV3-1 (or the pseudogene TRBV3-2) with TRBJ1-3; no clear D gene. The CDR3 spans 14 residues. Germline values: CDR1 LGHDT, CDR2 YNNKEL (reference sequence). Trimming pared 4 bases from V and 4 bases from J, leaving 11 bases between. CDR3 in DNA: TGTGCCAGCAGCCCCGCGGGATCAGGAAACACCATATATTTT. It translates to CASSPAGSGNTIYF.

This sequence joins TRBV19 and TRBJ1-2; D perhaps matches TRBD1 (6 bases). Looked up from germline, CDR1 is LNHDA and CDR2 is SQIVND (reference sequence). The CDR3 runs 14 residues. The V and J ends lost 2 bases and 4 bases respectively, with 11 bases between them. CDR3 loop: CASSINGGPYGYTF. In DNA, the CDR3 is TGTGCCAGTAGTATAAACGGGGGCCCCTATGGCTACACCTTC.

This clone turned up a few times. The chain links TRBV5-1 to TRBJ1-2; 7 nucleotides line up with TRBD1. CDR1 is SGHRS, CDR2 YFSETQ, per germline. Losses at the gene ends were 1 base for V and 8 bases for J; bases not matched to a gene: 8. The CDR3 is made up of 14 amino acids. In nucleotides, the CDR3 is TGCGCCAGCAGCTTGTCGGGACAGTTGGAGGGCTACACCTTC. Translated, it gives CASSLSGQLEGYTF.

The CDR3 DNA reads TGTGCCAGCAGCGTAGCTCCGACAGGGTATGACACCGGGGAGCTGTTTTTT. It is translated as CASSVAPTGYDTGELFF. The chain recombines TRBV9 with TRBJ2-2; 7 nucleotides align to TRBD1. Trimming removed 0 bases from V and 3 bases from J; junction bases left unmatched: 8. Germline CDR1 is SGDLS and CDR2 is YYNGEE. CDR3 size: 17 residues.

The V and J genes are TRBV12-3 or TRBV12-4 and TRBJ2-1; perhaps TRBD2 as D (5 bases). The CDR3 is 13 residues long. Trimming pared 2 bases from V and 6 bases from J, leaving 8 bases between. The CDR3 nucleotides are TGTGCCAGCAGTTTATTGGGAGTCAATGAGCAGTTCTTC. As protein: CASSLLGVNEQFF.

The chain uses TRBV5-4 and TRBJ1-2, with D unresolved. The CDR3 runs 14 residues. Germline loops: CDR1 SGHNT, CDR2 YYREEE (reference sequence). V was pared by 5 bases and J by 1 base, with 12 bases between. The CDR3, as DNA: TGTGCCAGCAGACCTCGGGCGGGTAACTATGGCTACACCTTC. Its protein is CASRPRAGNYGYTF. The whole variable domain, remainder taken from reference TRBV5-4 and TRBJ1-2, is ETGVTQSPTHLIKTRGQQVTLRCSSQSGHNTVSWYQQALGQGPQFIFQYYREEENGRGNFPPRFSGLQFPNYSSELNVNALELDDSALYLCASRPRAGNYGYTFGSGTRLTVV.

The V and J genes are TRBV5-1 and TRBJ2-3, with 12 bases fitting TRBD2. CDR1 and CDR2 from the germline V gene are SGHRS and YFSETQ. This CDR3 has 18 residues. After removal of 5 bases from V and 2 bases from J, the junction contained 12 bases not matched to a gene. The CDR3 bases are TGCGCCAGCAGACTGAGGCCTAGCGGGAGGGCCTCCACAGATACGCAGTATTTT. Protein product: CASRLRPSGRASTDTQYF. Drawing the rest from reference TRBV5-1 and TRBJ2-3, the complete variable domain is KAGVTQTPRYLIKTRGQQVTLSCSPISGHRSVSWYQQTPGQGLQFLFEYFSETQRNKGNFPGRFSGRQFSNSRSEMNVSTLELGDSALYLCASRLRPSGRASTDTQYFGPGTRLTVL.

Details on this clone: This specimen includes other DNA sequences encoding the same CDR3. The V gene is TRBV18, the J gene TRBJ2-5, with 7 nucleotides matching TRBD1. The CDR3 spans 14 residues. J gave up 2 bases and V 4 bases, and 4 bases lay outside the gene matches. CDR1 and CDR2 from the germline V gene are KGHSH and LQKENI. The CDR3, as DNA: TGTGCCAGCTCACGGGGACAGTTACAAGAGACCCAGTACTTC. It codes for CASSRGQLQETQYF.

The CDR3 spells CASSLGLADEQFF. DNA of the CDR3: TGTGCCAGCAGCTTAGGACTAGCGGATGAGCAGTTCTTC. The rearrangement links TRBV7-2 to TRBJ2-1, with 9 nucleotides matching TRBD2. The CDR3 is 13 residues long. CDR1 and CDR2 (germline): SGHTA, FQGNSA. J was trimmed by 8 bases and V by 1 base; bases with no gene match: 0.

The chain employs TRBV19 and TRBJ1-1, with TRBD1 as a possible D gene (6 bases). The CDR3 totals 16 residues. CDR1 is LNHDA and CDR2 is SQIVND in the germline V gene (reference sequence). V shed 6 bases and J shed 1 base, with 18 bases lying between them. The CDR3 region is CASRRYSTGGNTEAFF. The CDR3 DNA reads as TGTGCCAGTAGAAGATATTCGACAGGAGGGAACACTGAAGCTTTCTTT.

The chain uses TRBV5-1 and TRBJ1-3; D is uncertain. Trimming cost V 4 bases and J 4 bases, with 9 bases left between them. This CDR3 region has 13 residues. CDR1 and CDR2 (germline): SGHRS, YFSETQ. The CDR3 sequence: CASSPSPGNTIYF. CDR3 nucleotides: TGCGCCAGCAGCCCTTCGCCGGGAAACACCATATATTTT. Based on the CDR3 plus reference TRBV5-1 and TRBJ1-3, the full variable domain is KAGVTQTPRYLIKTRGQQVTLSCSPISGHRSVSWYQQTPGQGLQFLFEYFSETQRNKGNFPGRFSGRQFSNSRSEMNVSTLELGDSALYLCASSPSPGNTIYFGEGSWLTVV.

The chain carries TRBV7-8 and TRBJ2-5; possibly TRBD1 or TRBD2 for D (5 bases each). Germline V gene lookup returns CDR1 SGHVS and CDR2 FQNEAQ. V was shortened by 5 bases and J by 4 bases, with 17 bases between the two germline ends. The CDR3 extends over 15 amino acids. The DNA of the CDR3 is TGTGCCAGCAGCCCTAGGGACCCCAGGCGAGAGACCCAGTACTTC. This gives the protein CASSPRDPRRETQYF.

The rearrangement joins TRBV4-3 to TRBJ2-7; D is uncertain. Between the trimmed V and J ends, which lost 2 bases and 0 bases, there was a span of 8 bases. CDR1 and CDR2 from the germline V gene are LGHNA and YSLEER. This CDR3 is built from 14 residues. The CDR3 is CASSQSHGSYEQYF. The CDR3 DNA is TGCGCCAGCAGCCAATCCCATGGCTCCTACGAGCAGTACTTC.

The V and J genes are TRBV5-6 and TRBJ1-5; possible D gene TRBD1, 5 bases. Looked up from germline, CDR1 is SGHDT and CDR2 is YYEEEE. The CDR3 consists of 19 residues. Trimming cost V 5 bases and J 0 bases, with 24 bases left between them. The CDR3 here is CASRRRPGTAIYSNQPQHF. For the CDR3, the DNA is TGTGCCAGCAGACGGCGGCCCGGGACGGCGATTTATAGCAATCAGCCCCAGCATTTT. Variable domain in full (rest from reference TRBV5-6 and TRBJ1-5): DAGVTQSPTHLIKTRGQQVTLRCSPKSGHDTVSWYQQALGQGPQFIFQYYEEEERQRGNFPDRFSGHQFPNYSSELNVNALLLGDSALYLCASRRRPGTAIYSNQPQHFGDGTRLSIL.

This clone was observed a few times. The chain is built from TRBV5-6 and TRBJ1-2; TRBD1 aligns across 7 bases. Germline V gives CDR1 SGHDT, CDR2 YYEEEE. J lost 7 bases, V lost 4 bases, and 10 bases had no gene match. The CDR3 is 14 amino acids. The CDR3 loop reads CASSATDRPIGYTF. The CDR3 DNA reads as TGTGCCAGCAGCGCAACGGACAGGCCCATTGGCTACACCTTC.

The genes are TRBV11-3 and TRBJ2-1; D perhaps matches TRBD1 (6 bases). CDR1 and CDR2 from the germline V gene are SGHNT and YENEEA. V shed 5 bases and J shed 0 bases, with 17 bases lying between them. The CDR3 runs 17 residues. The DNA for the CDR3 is TGTGCCAGCAGCCATAGAGGGGGTCTTGGCTCCTACAATGAGCAGTTCTTC. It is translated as CASSHRGGLGSYNEQFF.

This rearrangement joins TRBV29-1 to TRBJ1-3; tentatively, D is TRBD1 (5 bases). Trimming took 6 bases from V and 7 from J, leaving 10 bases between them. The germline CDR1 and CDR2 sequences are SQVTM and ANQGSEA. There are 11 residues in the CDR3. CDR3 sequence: CSVTKGNTIYF. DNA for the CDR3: TGCAGCGTGACCAAGGGGAACACCATATATTTT. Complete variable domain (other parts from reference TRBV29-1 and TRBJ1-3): SAVISQKPSRDICQRGTSLTIQCQVDSQVTMMFWYRQQPGQSLTLIATANQGSEATYESGFVIDKFPISRPNLTFSTLTVSNMSPEDSSIYLCSVTKGNTIYFGEGSWLTVV.

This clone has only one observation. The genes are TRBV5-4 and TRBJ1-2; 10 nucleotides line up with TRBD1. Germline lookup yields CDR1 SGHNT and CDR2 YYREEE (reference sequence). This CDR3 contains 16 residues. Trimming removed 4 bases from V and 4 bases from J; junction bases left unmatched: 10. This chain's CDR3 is CASSDGGQGLSYGYTF. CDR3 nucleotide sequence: TGTGCCAGCAGCGATGGGGGACAGGGGTTATCCTATGGCTACACCTTC.

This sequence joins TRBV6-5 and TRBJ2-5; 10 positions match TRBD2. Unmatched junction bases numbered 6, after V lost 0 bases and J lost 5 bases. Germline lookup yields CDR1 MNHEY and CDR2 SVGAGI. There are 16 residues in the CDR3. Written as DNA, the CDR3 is TGTGCCAGCAGTTACTCGAAGCCTAGCGGGAGTGAGACCCAGTACTTC. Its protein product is CASSYSKPSGSETQYF.

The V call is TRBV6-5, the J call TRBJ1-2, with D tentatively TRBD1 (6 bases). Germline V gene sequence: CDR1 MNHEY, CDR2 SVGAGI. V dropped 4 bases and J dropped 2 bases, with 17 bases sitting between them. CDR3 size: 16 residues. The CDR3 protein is CASSSTNSRGNYGYTF. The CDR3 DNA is TGTGCCAGCAGTTCGACAAACTCCAGGGGCAACTATGGCTACACCTTC.

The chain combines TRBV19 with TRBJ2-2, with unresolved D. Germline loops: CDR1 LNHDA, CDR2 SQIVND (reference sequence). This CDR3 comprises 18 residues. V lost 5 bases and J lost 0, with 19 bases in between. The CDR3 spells CASSPAGYGLANTGELFF. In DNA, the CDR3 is TGTGCCAGTAGTCCGGCTGGGTATGGGCTCGCGAACACCGGGGAGCTGTTTTTT.

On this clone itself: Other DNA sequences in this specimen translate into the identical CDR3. CDR3 DNA: TGTGCCAGCAGCCTTAGCGGGATCAATACCGGGGAGCTGTTTTTT. Residues: CASSLSGINTGELFF. V usage is TRBV7-9 and J usage is TRBJ2-2, with TRBD2 matching over 8 bases. The CDR3 contains 15 residues. Germline V lookup: CDR1 SEHNR, CDR2 FQNEAQ (reference sequence). Trimming removed 5 bases from V and 5 bases from J; junction bases left unmatched: 7. The whole variable domain, filled in from reference TRBV7-9 and TRBJ2-2, reads DTGVSQNPRHKITKRGQNVTFRCDPISEHNRLYWYRQTLGQGPEFLTYFQNEAQLEKSRLLSDRFSAERPKGSFSTLEIQRTEQGDSAMYLCASSLSGINTGELFFGEGSRLTVL.

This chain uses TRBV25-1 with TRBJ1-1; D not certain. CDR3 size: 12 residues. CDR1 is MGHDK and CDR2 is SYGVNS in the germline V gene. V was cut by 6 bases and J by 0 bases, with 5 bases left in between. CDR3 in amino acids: CASSKLNTEAFF. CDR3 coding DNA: TGTGCCAGCAGCAAGTTGAACACTGAAGCTTTCTTT.

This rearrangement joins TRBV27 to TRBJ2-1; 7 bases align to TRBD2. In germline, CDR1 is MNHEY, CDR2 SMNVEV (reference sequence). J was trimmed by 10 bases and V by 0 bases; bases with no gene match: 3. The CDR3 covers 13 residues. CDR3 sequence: CASSLSIGGEQFF. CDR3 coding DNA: TGTGCCAGCAGTTTATCAATCGGGGGGGAGCAGTTCTTC.

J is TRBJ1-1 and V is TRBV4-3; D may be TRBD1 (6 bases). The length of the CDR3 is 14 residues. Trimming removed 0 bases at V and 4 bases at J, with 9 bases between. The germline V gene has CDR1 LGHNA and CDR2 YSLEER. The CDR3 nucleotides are TGCGCCAGCAGCCAAGAGACAGGCTCCACTGAAGCTTTCTTT. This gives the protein CASSQETGSTEAFF.